These 24 T cell receptor beta chains came from one sample sequenced in a study of yellow fever vaccine responses in identical twins. TCRdb independently ran MiXCR on the RT-PCR reads; one entry per CDR3 protein. The repertoire consists of tens of thousands of distinct CDR3 sequences, with under 80% occurring once and the leading ten covering 4% to 5.5%. The input for sequencing was T cells from blood (PBMCs), unsorted or a sorted subset (not recorded which), taken before or after yellow fever vaccination (not recorded which). All receptors derive from a woman aged 18-30 years who received the yellow fever vaccine.

Only one count was recorded for this clonotype. The rearrangement joins TRBV28 to TRBJ2-1, with 8 bases fitting TRBD2. The junction had 9 bases not matched to a gene; V was cut back by 3 bases and J by 2 bases. The germline V gene encodes CDR1 MDHEN and CDR2 SYDVKM. This CDR3 contains 17 residues. The CDR3 sequence is CASSLPPGSGAYNEQFF. CDR3 coding DNA: TGTGCCAGCAGTTTGCCCCCAGGTAGCGGGGCCTACAATGAGCAGTTCTTC.

CDR3 sequence (DNA): TGTGCCAGCGTTGAGGGCAGGGATAGCACAGATACGCAGTATTTT. Translation: CASVEGRDSTDTQYF. The rearrangement joins TRBV28 to TRBJ2-3; D is possibly TRBD1 or TRBD2 (5 bases each). The CDR3 has 15 amino acids. The V and J ends lost 8 bases and 0 bases respectively, with 15 bases between them. Per germline, CDR1 MDHEN and CDR2 SYDVKM.

The J gene is TRBJ1-6, the V gene TRBV18; no clear D. Trimming shortened V by 8 bases and J by 10 bases, and 12 bases separated the two germline ends. The CDR3 extends over 12 amino acids. The germline CDR1 and CDR2 sequences are KGHSH and LQKENI. The CDR3 spells CASGIGESPLHF. The CDR3 DNA follows: TGTGCCAGCGGAATCGGGGAATCACCCCTCCACTTT.

V and J are TRBV5-4 and TRBJ2-5; maybe TRBD2 (6 bases). V was cut by 2 bases and J by 2 bases, with 10 bases left in between. The CDR3 covers 14 residues. CDR1 and CDR2 from the germline V gene are SGHNT and YYREEE (reference sequence). The CDR3 here is CASSFGLTQETQYF. The CDR3 DNA follows: TGTGCCAGCAGCTTCGGACTAACTCAAGAGACCCAGTACTTC.

This clonotype was found once. V is TRBV19 and J is TRBJ1-1; D call uncertain. Trimming cost V 0 bases and J 1 base, with 3 bases left between them. The V gene's germline CDR1 is LNHDA and CDR2 SQIVND (reference sequence). There are 13 residues in the CDR3. The CDR3, as DNA: TGTGCCAGTAGTATAGACAAGAACACTGAAGCTTTCTTT. It encodes CASSIDKNTEAFF.

The chain is built from TRBV29-1 and TRBJ1-1; no clear D. Germline V gives CDR1 SQVTM, CDR2 ANQGSEA. V dropped 7 bases and J dropped 1 base, with 10 bases sitting between them. This CDR3 has 12 amino acids. The CDR3 reads CSANPGNTEAFF. The CDR3 bases are TGCAGCGCCAATCCAGGGAACACTGAAGCTTTCTTT.

The rearrangement joins TRBV4-1 to TRBJ2-3; unclear D gene. Germline V gene lookup returns CDR1 MGHRA and CDR2 YSYEKL. Deletions cut 0 bases from V and 3 bases from J, with 7 bases between. The CDR3 is 14 residues long. As DNA, the CDR3 is TGCGCCAGCAGCCAAGACCACCCAACAGATACGCAGTATTTT. This encodes CASSQDHPTDTQYF.

V is TRBV2 and J is TRBJ2-2, with D unclear. The germline V gene encodes CDR1 SNHLY and CDR2 FYNNEI. Trimming cost V 7 bases and J 1 base, with 16 bases left between them. The CDR3 runs 16 residues. The CDR3, as DNA: TGTGCCAGCACTGGGCAGCGAGAAAAGAACACCGGGGAGCTGTTTTTT. It translates to CASTGQREKNTGELFF. Full variable domain (outside the CDR3, taken from reference TRBV2 and TRBJ2-2): EPEVTQTPSHQVTQMGQEVILRCVPISNHLYFYWYRQILGQKVEFLVSFYNNEISEKSEIFDDQFSVERPDGSNFTLKIRSTKLEDSAMYFCASTGQREKNTGELFFGEGSRLTVL.

The V and J genes are TRBV10-3 and TRBJ2-7, with D possibly TRBD1 on 6 matching bases. Trimming took 0 bases from V and 6 from J, leaving 18 bases between them. This CDR3 has 16 residues. Germline CDR1 is ENHRY and CDR2 is SYGVKD. CDR3 region: CAISESNPGVVREQYF. The DNA of the CDR3 is TGTGCCATCAGTGAGTCGAACCCAGGGGTCGTCCGCGAGCAGTACTTC.

The chain links TRBV15 to TRBJ2-2, with D perhaps TRBD2 (5 bases). Germline values: CDR1 LNHNV, CDR2 YYDKDF (reference sequence). The V and J ends lost 0 bases and 5 bases respectively, with 10 bases between them. The CDR3 runs 15 residues. The CDR3 spells CATSRDLARTGELFF. CDR3 nucleotides: TGTGCCACCAGCAGAGATCTAGCTAGAACCGGGGAGCTGTTTTTT.

This clonotype was detected once. This chain uses TRBV4-1 with TRBJ2-5; maybe TRBD1 (8 bases). Trimming took 2 bases from V and 4 from J, leaving 11 bases between them. The CDR3 runs 14 residues. Germline assignment: CDR1 MGHRA and CDR2 YSYEKL. CDR3 residues: CASSQTGGAETQYF. Written as DNA, the CDR3 is TGCGCCAGCAGCCAAACAGGGGGGGCAGAGACCCAGTACTTC.

V gene TRBV6-2 or TRBV6-3 combines with J gene TRBJ2-1; TRBD2 is a possible D gene (6 bases). Germline V CDR1 and CDR2: MNHEY, SVGEGT. The V gene lost 2 bases and the J gene lost 3 bases, with 17 bases spanning the gap. This CDR3 is built from 17 residues. The CDR3 bases are TGTGCCAGCAGTTACCTTAGCCTCGGGAGACACTACAATGAGCAGTTCTTC. Encoded protein: CASSYLSLGRHYNEQFF.

The V call is TRBV18, the J call TRBJ2-1; 7 nucleotides line up with TRBD1. The CDR3 is 16 residues long. V lost 0 bases, J lost 4 bases, and 6 bases stayed unmatched. Germline V gene data show CDR1 as KGHSH and CDR2 as LQKENI. The CDR3 loop reads CASSPPGQGDYNEQFF. The CDR3 bases are TGTGCCAGCTCACCACCTGGTCAGGGGGATTACAATGAGCAGTTCTTC.

This chain connects TRBV2 to TRBJ2-5; 7 bases map to TRBD2. Germline-derived CDR1 and CDR2 are SNHLY and FYNNEI. This CDR3 spans 12 amino acids. V gave up 7 bases and J gave up 2 bases; unmatched junction bases: 1. CDR3 protein: CASISGQETQYF. CDR3 DNA sequence: TGTGCCAGCATTAGCGGGCAAGAGACCCAGTACTTC.

This clonotype was seen only a few times. The chain uses TRBV11-2 and TRBJ1-1; D is unresolved. This CDR3 contains 15 residues. The germline V gene encodes CDR1 SGHAT and CDR2 FQNNGV. Deletions cut 2 bases from V and 0 bases from J, with 10 bases between. The CDR3: CASSLFETLNTEAFF. The CDR3 DNA reads TGTGCCAGCAGCTTATTTGAGACACTGAACACTGAAGCTTTCTTT.

The chain combines TRBV7-9 with TRBJ2-7; D is perhaps TRBD1 or TRBD2 (7 bases each). V lost 3 bases, J lost 2 bases, and 11 bases lay in between. Germline V CDR1 and CDR2: SEHNR, FQNEAQ (reference sequence). This CDR3 has 14 residues. The CDR3 coding sequence is TGTGCCAGCAGCTTTCAGGGGGGGCCCTACGAGCAGTACGTC. Residues: CASSFQGGPYEQYV.

This clonotype occurred once. CDR3 DNA: TGTGCCAGCTCACCATCCCCGGGCCCAGGCCGAAGCGGTACGCAGTATTTT. Amino acid sequence: CASSPSPGPGRSGTQYF. The genes are TRBV18 and TRBJ2-3; possibly TRBD2 for D (5 bases). Trimming shortened V by 2 bases and J by 8 bases, and 23 bases separated the two germline ends. CDR1 is KGHSH, CDR2 LQKENI, per germline. CDR3 size: 17 residues. The entire variable domain, with the rest obtained from reference TRBV18 and TRBJ2-3, is as follows: NAGVMQNPRHLVRRRGQEARLRCSPMKGHSHVYWYRQLPEEGLKFMVYLQKENIIDESGMPKERFSAEFPKEGPSILRIQQVVRGDSAAYFCASSPSPGPGRSGTQYFGPGTRLTVL.

The CDR3 region is CSVVATDTQYF. The DNA of the CDR3 is TGCAGCGTCGTAGCCACAGATACGCAGTATTTT. This chain links TRBV29-1 with TRBJ2-3; no reliable D call. The germline V and J ends were trimmed by 6 bases and 2 bases, with 6 bases remaining between them. Germline V CDR1 and CDR2: SQVTM, ANQGSEA. This CDR3 has 11 residues.

V is TRBV4-1 and J is TRBJ1-5; D might be TRBD1 (6 bases). Germline CDR1 reads MGHRA; CDR2 reads YSYEKL. The V end lost 3 bases, the J end lost 0 bases, and 6 bases lay between the germline ends. The CDR3 has 14 amino acids. This CDR3 is CASSQTGSNQPQHF. CDR3 bases: TGCGCCAGCAGCCAGACAGGTAGCAATCAGCCCCAGCATTTT.

The V gene is TRBV10-3, the J gene TRBJ1-1; D call uncertain. Germline V gene lookup returns CDR1 ENHRY and CDR2 SYGVKD. Deletions cut 0 bases from V and 4 bases from J, with 6 bases between. CDR3 length: 13 residues. In DNA, the CDR3 is TGTGCCATCAGTGAGTCGGAAACCACTGAAGCTTTCTTT. Encoded protein: CAISESETTEAFF.

This CDR3 is CASGGTAYNEQFF. CDR3 nucleotides: TGTGCCAGCGGCGGGACAGCTTACAATGAGCAGTTCTTC. The J gene is TRBJ2-1, the V gene TRBV2; TRBD1 is a possible D gene (7 bases). The germline V gene encodes CDR1 SNHLY and CDR2 FYNNEI. V was pared by 8 bases and J by 4 bases, with 12 bases between. This CDR3 comprises 13 residues.

The rearrangement links TRBV24-1 to TRBJ2-1, with 10 positions matching TRBD1. This CDR3 is 17 amino acids long. The germline V gene encodes CDR1 KGHDR and CDR2 SFDVKD. V lost 4 bases to trimming and J lost 4 bases; unmatched junction nucleotides: 9. For the CDR3, the DNA is TGTGCCACCAGTGACGCAGCCGGGACAGGGGTTTACAATGAGCAGTTCTTC. Residues: CATSDAAGTGVYNEQFF.

CDR3 sequence: CASRRDRANTEAFF. The CDR3 nucleotides read TGCGCCAGCAGACGCGACAGGGCGAACACTGAAGCTTTCTTT. V is TRBV5-1 and J is TRBJ1-1; the match to TRBD1 covers 7 bases. CDR1 and CDR2 (germline): SGHRS, YFSETQ. V shed 5 bases and J 1 base; nucleotides not matched to a gene: 5. CDR3 length: 14 residues.

The V and J genes are TRBV7-6 and TRBJ2-1; TRBD2 matches 13 bases. V shed 5 bases, J shed 5 bases, and the junction held 6 bases outside the gene matches. The CDR3 extends over 16 amino acids. The germline V gene encodes CDR1 SGHVS and CDR2 FNYEAQ. CDR3 in amino acids: CASSSRLAGGNNEQFF. CDR3 nucleotides: TGTGCCAGCAGCAGCCGACTAGCGGGAGGAAACAATGAGCAGTTCTTC. Looking up the rest from reference TRBV7-6 and TRBJ2-1 gives the full variable domain: GAGVSQSPRYKVTKRGQDVALRCDPISGHVSLYWYRQALGQGPEFLTYFNYEAQQDKSGLPNDRFSAERPEGSISTLTIQRTEQRDSAMYRCASSSRLAGGNNEQFFGPGTRLTVL.